The clone carrying this T cell receptor beta chain occurred once. Germline V gene lookup returns CDR1 MDHEN and CDR2 SYDVKM. The CDR3 is 19 amino acids. V gave up 9 bases and J gave up 6 bases; unmatched junction bases: 27. This specimen belongs to a study of T cell changes during pregnancy in multiple sclerosis. Measured with immunoSEQ multiplex PCR; TCRdb has only the in-frame clones, and not every one. The sample records tens of thousands of clones, 93% being singletons. The sequences come from peripheral blood, collected in the third trimester of pregnancy. The receptor's source is a female donor in good health, enrolled as a control in a pregnancy study. V and J are TRBV28 and TRBJ2-3; 7 nucleotides line up with TRBD2. The CDR3 sequence is CARDTRATQREVVRDTQYF. The CDR3 coding sequence is TGTGCCAGAGATACAAGGGCCACACAGCGGGAAGTTGTTAGGGATACGCAGTATTTT.